This TCR beta chain was retrieved from a study of T cell responses to AZD1222 COVID-19 vaccine. Comments on this clone: Its specificity is unknown.

Pooling was applied to second doses at about 4 or about 12 weeks. Assay: immunoSEQ multiplex PCR; the TCRdb copy retains only in-frame clones and omits some. The data hold about 56,000 clones, with roughly 90% observed a single time. General observations from the study: Only a handful of AZD1222 recipients, six or seven in all, had baseline seropositivity.

Trimming shortened V by 0 bases and J by 4 bases, and 7 bases separated the two germline ends. Germline CDR1 reads GTSNPN; CDR2 reads SVGIG (reference sequence). The CDR3 is made up of 14 amino acids. The sequence derives from an adult who received the AZD1222 COVID-19 vaccine. The material sequenced was peripheral blood, taken 28 days after the second AZD1222 dose. This chain uses TRBV30 with TRBJ1-6; D unclear. The CDR3 DNA reads TGTGCCTGGAGTGTAAACAGTTATAATTCACCCCTCCACTTT. Encoded protein: CAWSVNSYNSPLHF.